Below are 2 T cell receptor beta chains sequenced from a single sample in a study of spatial heterogeneity in lung cancer. The time point denotes: sample taken at primary tumor resection. Tumor, nontumor lung or frozen PBMC supplied whole RNA that was sequenced unsorted. From the 5' RACE reads, TCRdb called clonotypes with MiXCR, one entry per CDR3 protein. The sample has around 10,000 distinct CDR3 sequences, around 3.5% seen once. The sample here was PBMCs, taken at surgery. Receptor source: a female donor with early-stage non-small cell lung cancer.

Many counts were recorded for this clonotype. The library was built for alpha chains, so this beta chain is an off-target read and its size means little. This rearrangement joins TRBV5-6 to TRBJ2-5, with TRBD2 matching over 11 bases. With 4 bases clipped from V and 1 base from J, the junction kept 3 bases outside the gene matches. The CDR3 is 15 amino acids. Germline values: CDR1 SGHDT, CDR2 YYEEEE. CDR3 in DNA: TGTGCCAGCAGCGCGGGACTAGCGGCCCAAGAGACCCAGTACTTC. Its translation is CASSAGLAAQETQYF.

This clonotype has ten or more counts. This beta chain lies outside the target of a library built for alpha chains; its clone size means little. The chain combines TRBV2 with TRBJ1-6; unclear D gene. Germline CDR1 SNHLY, CDR2 FYNNEI. The CDR3 has 12 residues. The V and J ends lost 2 bases and 8 bases respectively, with 4 bases between them. This chain's CDR3 is CASSERDSPLHF. As DNA, the CDR3 is TGTGCCAGCAGTGAACGGGATTCACCCCTCCACTTT.